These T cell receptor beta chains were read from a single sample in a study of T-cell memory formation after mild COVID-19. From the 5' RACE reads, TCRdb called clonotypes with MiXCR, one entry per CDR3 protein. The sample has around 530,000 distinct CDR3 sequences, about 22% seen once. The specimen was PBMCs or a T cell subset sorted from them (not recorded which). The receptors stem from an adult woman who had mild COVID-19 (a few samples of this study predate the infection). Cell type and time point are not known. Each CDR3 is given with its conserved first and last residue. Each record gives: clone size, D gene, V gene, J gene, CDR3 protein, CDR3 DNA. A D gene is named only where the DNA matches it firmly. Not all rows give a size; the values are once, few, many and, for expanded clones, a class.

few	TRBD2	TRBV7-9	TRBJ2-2	CASSSGLVANTGELFF	TGTGCCAGCAGCTCGGGACTAGTGGCGAACACCGGGGAGCTGTTTTTT
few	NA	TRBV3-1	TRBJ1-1	CASSPGWGSTEAFF	TGTGCCAGCAGCCCCGGTTGGGGGTCCACTGAAGCTTTCTTT
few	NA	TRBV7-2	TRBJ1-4	CASSLEGRQPNEKLFF	TGTGCCAGCAGCTTAGAGGGGAGGCAGCCTAATGAAAAACTGTTTTTT
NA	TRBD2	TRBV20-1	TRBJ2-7	CSARDRRGDTYEQYF	TGCAGTGCTAGAGATCGGCGGGGGGATACCTACGAGCAGTACTTC
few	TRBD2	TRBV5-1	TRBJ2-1	CASTAPNSGTSGLSNEQFF	TGCGCCAGCACCGCCCCCAACTCCGGGACTAGCGGCCTCAGCAATGAGCAGTTCTTC
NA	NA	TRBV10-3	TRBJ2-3	CAISERGARDTQYF	TGTGCCATCAGTGAGAGGGGGGCGCGCGATACGCAGTATTTT
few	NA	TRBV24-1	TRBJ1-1	CATSEGTLNTEAFF	TGTGCCACCAGTGAAGGGACGCTGAACACTGAAGCTTTCTTT
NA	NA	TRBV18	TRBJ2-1	CASSPRPLASSYNEQFF	TGTGCCAGCTCACCAAGGCCACTCGCCAGCTCCTACAATGAGCAGTTCTTC
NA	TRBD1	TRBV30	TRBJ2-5	CAWRKQGAQETQYF	TGTGCCTGGAGAAAACAGGGGGCTCAAGAGACCCAGTACTTC
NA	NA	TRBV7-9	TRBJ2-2	CASSFAGVNTGELFF	TGTGCCAGCAGCTTTGCGGGTGTGAACACCGGGGAGCTGTTTTTT
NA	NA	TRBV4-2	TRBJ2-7	CASSQTEEQYF	TGTGCCAGCAGCCAAACGGAAGAGCAGTACTTC
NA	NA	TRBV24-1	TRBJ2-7	CATSASGEFYEQYF	TGTGCCACCAGTGCGAGCGGTGAATTTTACGAGCAGTACTTC
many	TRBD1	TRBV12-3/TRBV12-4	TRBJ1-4	CASSLRQGGEKLFF	TGTGCCAGCAGCCTCCGACAGGGAGGCGAAAAACTGTTTTTT
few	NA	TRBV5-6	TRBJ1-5	CASRVWEARSNQPQHF	TGTGCCAGCAGGGTGTGGGAGGCACGTAGCAATCAGCCCCAGCATTTT
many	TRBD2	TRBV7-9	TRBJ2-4	CASSAGLAGIQYF	TGTGCCAGCAGCGCCGGACTAGCCGGCATTCAGTACTTC
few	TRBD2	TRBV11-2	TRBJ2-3	CASSSWTSGAQDTQYF	TGTGCCAGCAGCTCGTGGACTAGCGGGGCGCAAGATACGCAGTATTTT
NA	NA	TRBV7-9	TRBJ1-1	CASSRGVREGNTEAFF	TGTGCCAGCAGCCGCGGGGTCAGGGAGGGGAACACTGAAGCTTTCTTT
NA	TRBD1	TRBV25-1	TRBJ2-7	CASSDRGLAREQYF	TGTGCCAGCAGCGACAGGGGGCTAGCTCGCGAGCAGTACTTC
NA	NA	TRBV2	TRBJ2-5	CASNDRDPSYF	TGTGCCAGCAATGACCGGGACCCCTCTTACTTC
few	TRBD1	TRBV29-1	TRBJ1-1	CSVDSGQMNTEAFF	TGCAGCGTTGATTCGGGACAGATGAACACTGAAGCTTTCTTT
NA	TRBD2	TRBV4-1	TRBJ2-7	CASSQEAASGFYEQYF	TGCGCCAGCAGCCAAGAAGCGGCTAGCGGGTTCTACGAGCAGTACTTC
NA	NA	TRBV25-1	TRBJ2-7	CASSDGSSGSYEQYF	TGTGCCAGCAGTGACGGCAGTTCGGGATCCTACGAGCAGTACTTC
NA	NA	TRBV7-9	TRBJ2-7	CASSSAYSYEQYF	TGTGCCAGCAGCTCAGCTTACTCCTACGAGCAGTACTTC
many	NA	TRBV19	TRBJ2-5	CASSMTSQETQYF	TGTGCCAGTAGTATGACCAGCCAAGAGACCCAGTACTTC
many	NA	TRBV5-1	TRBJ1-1	CASSIKSFDTEAFF	TGCGCCAGCAGCATTAAAAGTTTCGACACTGAAGCTTTCTTT
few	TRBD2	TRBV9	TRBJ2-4	CASSVGEGRRDIQYF	TGTGCCAGCAGCGTAGGGGAGGGGCGCCGGGACATTCAGTACTTC
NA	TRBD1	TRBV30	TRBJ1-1	CAWSRGQGMTEAFF	TGTGCCTGGAGCCGCGGACAGGGGATGACTGAAGCTTTCTTT
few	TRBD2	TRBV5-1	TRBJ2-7	CASSLDPSGGAAGYEQYF	TGCGCCAGCAGCTTGGATCCTAGCGGGGGGGCCGCTGGGTACGAGCAGTACTTC
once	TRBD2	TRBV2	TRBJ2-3	CASSAGGLEITDTQYF	TGTGCCAGCAGCGCGGGGGGACTAGAGATCACAGATACGCAGTATTTT
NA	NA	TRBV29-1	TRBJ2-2	CSAAAGTANTGELFF	TGCAGCGCCGCGGCCGGGACGGCGAACACCGGGGAGCTGTTTTTT
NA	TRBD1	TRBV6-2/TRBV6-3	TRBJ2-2	CASSYSGTGSGELFF	TGTGCCAGCAGTTACTCTGGGACAGGAAGCGGGGAGCTGTTTTTT
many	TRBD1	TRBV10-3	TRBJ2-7	CAISEGTGQSYEQYF	TGTGCCATCAGCGAAGGGACAGGGCAATCTTACGAGCAGTACTTC
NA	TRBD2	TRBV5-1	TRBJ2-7	CASNRGSESNEQYF	TGCGCCAGCAACCGCGGGAGTGAGTCCAACGAGCAGTACTTC
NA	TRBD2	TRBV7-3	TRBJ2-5	CASSWGLAGETQYF	TGTGCCAGCAGCTGGGGACTAGCGGGTGAGACCCAGTACTTC
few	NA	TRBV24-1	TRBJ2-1	CATSDSWTTDYNEQFF	TGTGCCACCAGTGATTCGTGGACAACGGACTACAATGAGCAGTTCTTC
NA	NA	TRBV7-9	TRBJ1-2	CASSLEPGLYGYTF	TGTGCCAGCAGCTTAGAGCCGGGGTTGTACGGCTACACCTTC
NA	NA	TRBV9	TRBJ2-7	CASSVDTWAEQYF	TGTGCCAGCAGCGTTGACACCTGGGCCGAGCAGTACTTC
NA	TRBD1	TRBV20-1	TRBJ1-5	CSARQGQGGIGGQPQHF	TGCAGTGCTAGACAGGGACAGGGAGGTATTGGTGGTCAGCCCCAGCATTTT
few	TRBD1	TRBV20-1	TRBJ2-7	CSARDRGSAYEQYF	TGCAGTGCTAGGGACAGGGGGTCGGCCTACGAGCAGTACTTC
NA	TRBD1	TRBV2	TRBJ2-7	CASRDRVPHEQYF	TGTGCCAGCAGGGACAGGGTACCCCACGAGCAGTACTTC
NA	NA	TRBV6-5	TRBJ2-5	CASSSPSDRQETQYF	TGTGCCAGCAGTTCCCCTTCGGACAGACAAGAGACCCAGTACTTC
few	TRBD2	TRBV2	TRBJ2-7	CASSPGVAGTPYEQYF	TGTGCCAGCAGTCCCGGGGTAGCGGGTACCCCTTACGAGCAGTACTTC
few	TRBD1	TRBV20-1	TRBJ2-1	CSATGTATYNEQFF	TGCAGTGCTACCGGGACAGCTACCTACAATGAGCAGTTCTTC
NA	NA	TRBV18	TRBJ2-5	CASSPQPSTETQYF	TGTGCCAGCTCACCACAGCCTAGCACAGAGACCCAGTACTTC
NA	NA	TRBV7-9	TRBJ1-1	CASSLGSGATWAFF	TGTGCCAGCAGCTTAGGCTCTGGGGCCACGTGGGCTTTCTTT